These T cell receptor beta chains were read from a single sample in a study of a mutant IDH1 vaccine in newly diagnosed glioma. Libraries were prepared by immunoSEQ multiplex PCR; TCRdb keeps only in-frame clonotypes and omits some of them. The table lists tens of thousands of clones, around 83% of them singletons. For these receptors, no antigen is known. The material was PBMCs, obtained from a glioma patient whose treatment included an IDH1 peptide vaccine. These receptor sequences come from a middle-aged man with glioma. Each CDR3 is given with its conserved first and last residue. Each record gives: V gene, J gene, CDR3 protein.

V gene: TRBV7-2
J gene: TRBJ1-2
CDR3 protein: CASSSLNYGYTF

V gene: TRBV19
J gene: TRBJ2-7
CDR3 protein: CASSLRAAGEQYF

V gene: TRBV2
J gene: TRBJ2-1
CDR3 protein: CASRLTSGTYNEQFF

V gene: TRBV5-1
J gene: TRBJ2-6
CDR3 protein: CASSLRTVSGANVLTF

V gene: TRBV6-6
J gene: TRBJ2-1
CDR3 protein: CASSSPGSYNEQFF

V gene: TRBV5-1
J gene: TRBJ2-3
CDR3 protein: CASSLLGMSTDTQYF

V gene: TRBV5-6
J gene: TRBJ2-3
CDR3 protein: CASSLVGHTSTDTQYF

V gene: TRBV5-6
J gene: TRBJ1-2
CDR3 protein: CASSYQDSNYGYTF

V gene: TRBV19
J gene: TRBJ2-7
CDR3 protein: CASRVREGTYEQYF

V gene: TRBV5-1
J gene: TRBJ2-1
CDR3 protein: CASSLTSQLPYNEQFF

V gene: TRBV25-1
J gene: TRBJ2-4
CDR3 protein: CASSESAGAEVAYF

V gene: TRBV5-1
J gene: TRBJ2-3
CDR3 protein: CASRPAGTGSTDTQYF

V gene: TRBV6-5
J gene: TRBJ1-1
CDR3 protein: CASSYSNTEAFF

V gene: TRBV6-5
J gene: TRBJ2-3
CDR3 protein: CASSYQGAGADTQYF

V gene: TRBV19
J gene: TRBJ2-6
CDR3 protein: CASSGQANWANVLTF

V gene: TRBV5-4
J gene: TRBJ1-2
CDR3 protein: CASSQDRGQYGYTF

V gene: TRBV19
J gene: TRBJ2-7
CDR3 protein: CASSADTFYEQYF

V gene: TRBV7-3
J gene: TRBJ2-2
CDR3 protein: CASSLSTGELFF

V gene: TRBV5-4
J gene: TRBJ2-5
CDR3 protein: CASSLGLAGFGETQYF

V gene: TRBV9
J gene: TRBJ1-5
CDR3 protein: CASSAAGQSYQPQHF

V gene: TRBV2
J gene: TRBJ2-5
CDR3 protein: CASSEAAQRGPEETQYF

V gene: TRBV7-3
J gene: TRBJ1-4
CDR3 protein: CASSLFGDGEKLFF

V gene: TRBV12-5
J gene: TRBJ1-4
CDR3 protein: CASGWGMGSTNEKLFF

V gene: TRBV9
J gene: TRBJ1-1
CDR3 protein: CASSVQGTEAFF

V gene: TRBV5-4
J gene: TRBJ2-7
CDR3 protein: CASSPGTGPTYEQYF

V gene: TRBV4-3
J gene: TRBJ1-1
CDR3 protein: CASSQRTGGTEAFF

V gene: TRBV7-3
J gene: TRBJ2-3
CDR3 protein: CASSLRSSPDTQYF

V gene: TRBV20-1
J gene: TRBJ1-2
CDR3 protein: CGKARTYGYTF

V gene: TRBV9
J gene: TRBJ2-7
CDR3 protein: CASSVGLGYEQYF

V gene: TRBV6-5
J gene: TRBJ2-1
CDR3 protein: CASSPSGTGGEQFF

V gene: TRBV18
J gene: TRBJ2-7
CDR3 protein: CASSPRGLGEQYF

V gene: TRBV9
J gene: TRBJ2-7
CDR3 protein: CASSISSGSTYEQYF

V gene: TRBV5-6
J gene: TRBJ1-4
CDR3 protein: CASSLQQTKKLFF

V gene: TRBV19
J gene: TRBJ1-1
CDR3 protein: CASSIGQVKNTEAFF

V gene: TRBV6-4
J gene: TRBJ2-1
CDR3 protein: CASSDSNGGDYNEQFF

V gene: TRBV6-7
J gene: TRBJ2-1
CDR3 protein: CASTDPGTSSGRASSYNEQFF

V gene: TRBV2
J gene: TRBJ1-1
CDR3 protein: CASSVPKQGGTEAFF

V gene: TRBV5-1
J gene: TRBJ2-1
CDR3 protein: CASSLVGGASYNEQFF

V gene: TRBV10-3
J gene: TRBJ1-5
CDR3 protein: CAISEPGSNQPQHF

V gene: TRBV2
J gene: TRBJ1-5
CDR3 protein: CASSSRVNQPQHF